This TCR beta chain originates from a study of cytomegalovirus exposure and HLA in healthy donors. Both 60 Vbeta primers and 13 Jbeta primers went into the PCR. Sequencing used immunoSEQ multiplex PCR; TCRdb keeps in-frame clones, though not all of them. The data show 200,000 to 250,000 clones, about 83% seen once. This CDR3 contains 15 residues. V lost 4 bases, J lost 0 bases, and 12 bases lay in between. CDR1 is SGHRS, CDR2 YFSETQ, per germline. Study-level results: Highly shared sequence variants in one cluster were likely a sequencing artifact. Listed as cytomegalovirus-associated were 170 or so TCR beta chains. Earlier analysis yielded a pattern in which most TCR beta V segments were productive about 90% or about 30% of the time. Sequencing depth roughly uniform across donors was assumed in presence/absence analyses.

Notes on this clone: What it recognizes is unknown.

The specimen sequenced was PBMCs. The chain has TRBV5-1 and TRBJ2-3; no clear D. The receptor was derived from a girl aged 10 to 17 in good health and CMV-seronegative. DNA for the CDR3: TGCGCCAGCAGCATCTCATTCACTAGCACAGATACGCAGTATTTT. It yields the protein CASSISFTSTDTQYF.